The 22 T cell receptor beta chains listed next were all sequenced from one sample in a study of CD8+ T cells in alopecia areata. cDNA reverse transcribed from extracted RNA served as the sequencing template. Generated by immunoSEQ multiplex PCR, the TCRdb table keeps only in-frame clones and is missing some. The profile shows about 150,000 clones, roughly 60% of them singletons. Sequences were obtained from CD4+ T cells sorted from blood. The source is a human donor in good health.

The V gene is TRBV6-1, the J gene TRBJ2-4; D tentatively fits TRBD1 or TRBD2 (6 bases each). The CDR3 spans 13 residues. CDR1 is MNHNS, CDR2 SASEGT, per germline. Deletions cut 4 bases from V and 7 bases from J, with 11 bases between. CDR3 nucleotides: TGTGCCAGCAGTGGGGGGGCGAGTAACATTCAGTACTTC. Translated, it gives CASSGGASNIQYF.

This chain links TRBV5-6 with TRBJ2-7; D unresolved. V was shortened by 0 bases and J by 2 bases, with 6 bases between the two germline ends. This CDR3 contains 13 residues. The V gene's germline CDR1 is SGHDT and CDR2 YYEEEE. The CDR3 DNA sequence: TGTGCCAGCAGCTTGGCTGGGCCCTACGAGCAGTACTTC. Protein: CASSLAGPYEQYF.

The chain joins TRBV6-4 to TRBJ1-5; the D is unclear. This CDR3 region has 14 residues. Trimming removed 6 bases at V and 0 bases at J, with 9 bases between. Germline V CDR1 and CDR2: MRHNA, SNTAGT. Here the CDR3 DNA reads TGTGCCAGCAGGCCTGTCAGTAGCAATCAGCCCCAGCATTTT. It codes for CASRPVSSNQPQHF.

The chain has TRBV5-4 and TRBJ2-3, with TRBD1 identical over 8 bases. The length of the CDR3 is 15 residues. The germline V gene has CDR1 SGHNT and CDR2 YYREEE (reference sequence). The V and J ends lost 3 bases and 2 bases, in that order; junction bases with no gene match: 5. The CDR3 is CASSSRQGTTDTQYF. As DNA, the CDR3 is TGTGCCAGCAGCTCTAGACAGGGGACCACAGATACGCAGTATTTT. Full variable domain (missing parts from reference TRBV5-4 and TRBJ2-3): ETGVTQSPTHLIKTRGQQVTLRCSSQSGHNTVSWYQQALGQGPQFIFQYYREEENGRGNFPPRFSGLQFPNYSSELNVNALELDDSALYLCASSSRQGTTDTQYFGPGTRLTVL.

V and J are TRBV30 and TRBJ2-3; tentatively, D is TRBD2 (5 bases). The CDR3 has 13 amino acids. V gave up 3 bases and J gave up 3 bases, with 10 bases separating them. In germline, CDR1 is GTSNPN, CDR2 SVGIG (reference sequence). The CDR3 DNA reads TGTGCCTGGAGGCGAGGCGGGACAGATACGCAGTATTTT. Translated, it gives CAWRRGGTDTQYF.

The chain combines TRBV28 with TRBJ1-5; weak D call: TRBD1 (5 bases). CDR1 is MDHEN, CDR2 SYDVKM, per germline. The V gene lost 6 bases and the J gene lost 10 bases, with 13 bases spanning the gap. This CDR3 is 12 amino acids long. The DNA of the CDR3 is TGTGCCAGCAGGCGAACAGGAGCCCCCCAGCATTTT. Encoded protein: CASRRTGAPQHF. Based on the CDR3 plus reference TRBV28 and TRBJ1-5, the full variable domain is DVKVTQSSRYLVKRTGEKVFLECVQDMDHENMFWYRQDPGLGLRLIYFSYDVKMKEKGDIPEGYSVSREKKERFSLILESASTNQTSMYLCASRRTGAPQHFGDGTRLSIL.

The chain is built from TRBV18 and TRBJ2-7, with D perhaps TRBD2 (6 bases). V was trimmed by 5 bases and J by 2 bases, leaving 13 bases between them. The CDR3 contains 14 residues. Germline loops: CDR1 KGHSH, CDR2 LQKENI. The CDR3 coding sequence is TGTGCCAGCTCAAGACTAGTTTCTACCTACGAGCAGTACTTC. Protein sequence: CASSRLVSTYEQYF.

To note about this clone: This sample includes further DNA sequences coding for the same CDR3. The V call is TRBV29-1, the J call TRBJ2-3; D possibly corresponds to TRBD2 (5 bases). Germline lookup yields CDR1 SQVTM and CDR2 ANQGSEA. The CDR3 runs 12 residues. V was clipped by 1 base and J by 3 bases, with 5 bases between them. In DNA form, the CDR3 reads TGCAGCGTTGAAGTAGCGACAGATACGCAGTATTTT. Translating gives CSVEVATDTQYF.

This rearrangement joins TRBV27 to TRBJ2-1; 11 bases align to TRBD2. V was clipped by 2 bases and J by 12 bases; unmatched bases: 6. Germline V gene sequence: CDR1 MNHEY, CDR2 SMNVEV (reference sequence). There are 14 residues in the CDR3. CDR3 DNA: TGTGCCAGCAGTTTAAGAGGGCTAGCGGGAGGGCAGTTCTTC. This codes for CASSLRGLAGGQFF.

This clone appeared a few times. The chain employs TRBV29-1 and TRBJ2-1; the match to TRBD1 covers 8 bases. Germline CDR1 is SQVTM and CDR2 is ANQGSEA. The CDR3 contains 11 residues. V was clipped by 7 bases and J by 10 bases; unmatched bases: 6. The DNA for the CDR3 is TGCAGCGCGGACAGGGAGCACGAGCAGTTCTTC. This sequence encodes CSADREHEQFF.

There are a few counts of this clone. The gene calls are TRBV11-3 and TRBJ2-1; D might be TRBD1 or TRBD2, each matching 6 bases. The V end was cut by 0 bases, the J end by 10 bases, with 13 bases between. This CDR3 region has 14 residues. The germline V gene encodes CDR1 SGHNT and CDR2 YENEEA. The CDR3 reads CASSLEGGSGEQFF. In DNA, the CDR3 is TGTGCCAGCAGCTTAGAAGGGGGTAGCGGCGAGCAGTTCTTC.

The chain employs TRBV11-2 and TRBJ2-1; 13 bases agree with TRBD2. Germline lookup yields CDR1 SGHAT and CDR2 FQNNGV. The CDR3 has 18 amino acids. The V gene end was trimmed by 6 bases and the J gene end by 5 bases; junction bases not matched to a gene: 13. CDR3 bases: TGTGCCAGCAGACCCCGACTAGCGGGAGGACTACTCAACAATGAGCAGTTCTTC. It translates to CASRPRLAGGLLNNEQFF.

The chain is built from TRBV6-5 and TRBJ2-7; TRBD1 agrees at 10 bases. This CDR3 spans 15 amino acids. Germline CDR1 MNHEY, CDR2 SVGAGI. V lost 5 bases and J lost 4; bases outside the gene matches: 8. CDR3 residues: CASSKPGQGSYEQYF. In DNA form, the CDR3 reads TGTGCCAGCAGTAAACCGGGACAGGGGAGTTACGAGCAGTACTTC.

The chain carries TRBV30 and TRBJ2-1; TRBD2 aligns across 10 bases. The CDR3 has 14 amino acids. The germline V gene encodes CDR1 GTSNPN and CDR2 SVGIG (reference sequence). V shed 2 bases, J shed 14 bases, and the junction held 12 bases outside the gene matches. This chain's CDR3 is CAWSWEAGGEVEFF. DNA for the CDR3: TGTGCCTGGAGTTGGGAAGCGGGAGGGGAAGTGGAGTTCTTC. The full variable domain, its missing parts supplied by reference TRBV30 and TRBJ2-1, is SQTIHQWPATLVQPVGSPLSLECTVEGTSNPNLYWYRQAAGRGLQLLFYSVGIGQISSEVPQNLSASRPQDRQFILSSKKLLLSDSGFYLCAWSWEAGGEVEFFGPGTRLTVL.

The CDR3 bases are TGTGCCAGCAGTGGGGATCCGGGGGCACGAGCTTTCTTT. Translated, it gives CASSGDPGARAFF. J is TRBJ1-1 and V is TRBV7-9; possible D gene TRBD1, 6 bases. Germline CDR1 and CDR2: SEHNR and FQNEAQ (reference sequence). Trimming shortened V by 6 bases and J by 10 bases, and 18 bases separated the two germline ends. The CDR3 has 13 residues.

A few counts support this clone. The chain couples TRBV5-1 to TRBJ2-7; TRBD1 matches 8 bases. The V gene's germline CDR1 is SGHRS and CDR2 YFSETQ. The CDR3 extends over 14 amino acids. V shed 1 base and J 4 bases; nucleotides not matched to a gene: 4. CDR3 protein: CASSLTGGGYEQYF. In DNA form, the CDR3 reads TGCGCCAGCAGCTTGACAGGGGGAGGATACGAGCAGTACTTC. The complete variable domain, with remaining parts taken from reference TRBV5-1 and TRBJ2-7, reads KAGVTQTPRYLIKTRGQQVTLSCSPISGHRSVSWYQQTPGQGLQFLFEYFSETQRNKGNFPGRFSGRQFSNSRSEMNVSTLELGDSALYLCASSLTGGGYEQYFGPGTRLTVT.

The chain joins TRBV4-1 to TRBJ2-7; D is uncertain. Germline CDR1 and CDR2: MGHRA and YSYEKL. V shed 4 bases and J shed 1 base, with 11 bases lying between them. The CDR3 contains 14 residues. For the CDR3, the DNA is TGCGCCAGCAGCCGAAGCGTAGCTTCCTACGAGCAGTACTTC. This codes for CASSRSVASYEQYF.

The rearrangement links TRBV5-1 to TRBJ2-1; 14 nucleotides match TRBD2. The CDR3 sequence is 18 residues long. V lost 2 bases and J lost 2; bases outside the gene matches: 6. The germline CDR1 and CDR2 sequences are SGHRS and YFSETQ. The CDR3 DNA reads TGCGCCAGCAGCTTTTTTCGGACTAGCGGGGGGACCTACAATGAGCAGTTCTTC. It specifies CASSFFRTSGGTYNEQFF.

V and J are TRBV2 and TRBJ2-6; D unresolved. The V and J ends lost 7 bases and 2 bases respectively, with 6 bases between them. CDR3 length: 13 amino acids. Germline CDR1 and CDR2: SNHLY and FYNNEI. CDR3 DNA sequence: TGTGCCAGCAATTACGCTGGGGCCAACGTCCTGACTTTC. Translating it yields CASNYAGANVLTF.

This rearrangement joins TRBV2 to TRBJ2-7; possibly TRBD1 or TRBD2 for D (5 bases each). The V and J ends lost 6 bases and 7 bases respectively, with 16 bases between them. Looked up from germline, CDR1 is SNHLY and CDR2 is FYNNEI. This CDR3 region has 13 residues. The CDR3 nucleotides are TGTGCCAGCAGCCAGCTGGGGACCGGGGAGCAGTACTTC. This encodes CASSQLGTGEQYF.

This clone was picked up many times. The CDR3 sequence: CASSRGQESLTGYTF. CDR3 sequence (DNA): TGTGCCAGCAGCCGTGGACAGGAAAGCTTGACTGGCTACACCTTC. The gene calls are TRBV5-6 and TRBJ1-2, with TRBD1 identical over 7 bases. With V trimmed by 4 bases and J by 7 bases, 13 bases remained unmatched. Germline lookup yields CDR1 SGHDT and CDR2 YYEEEE. The CDR3 contains 15 residues.

J is TRBJ2-7 and V is TRBV7-9; D not certain. From germline, CDR1 is SEHNR and CDR2 FQNEAQ (reference sequence). This CDR3 is built from 12 residues. V lost 3 bases to trimming and J lost 6 bases, with 9 bases between them. As DNA, the CDR3 is TGTGCCAGCAGCTTGCACGGCGGCGAGCAGTACTTC. As protein: CASSLHGGEQYF.